These T cell receptor beta chains were read from a single sample in a study of control samples from healthy donors and cancer patients. Assay used: immunoSEQ multiplex PCR; TCRdb lists only in-frame clones, some missing. The repertoire consists of about 160,000 clones, with approximately 92% occurring once and the leading ten covering approximately 4%. The specimen sequenced was blood. The receptors derive from a woman aged 55-69 years in good health. Each CDR3 is given with its conserved first and last residue. The order of the fields is V gene, D gene, clone size, J gene, CDR3 DNA, CDR3 protein. A D gene is named only where the DNA matches it firmly. Rows may omit the clone size; those that give it use once, few, many or a size class.

>TRBV4-2|-|-|TRBJ1-3
TGTGCCAGCAGCCAAGGGGTGAGAGGGGTGATCTCTGGAAACACCATATATTTT
CASSQGVRGVISGNTIYF
>TRBV9|TRBD2|-|TRBJ2-2
TGTGCCAGCAGCGGCCGACTAGCGGCGGGAACCGGGGAGCTGTTTTTT
CASSGRLAAGTGELFF
>TRBV27|-|-|TRBJ2-4
TGTGCCAGCAGTCCCGCGCTTGTAGCCAAAAACATTCAGTACTTC
CASSPALVAKNIQYF
>TRBV4-3|-|-|TRBJ1-2
TGCGCCAGCAGCCAAGAACCTACAGGGTATGGCTACACCTTC
CASSQEPTGYGYTF
>TRBV7-9|-|-|TRBJ1-2
TGTGCCAGCAGCTTAGAGGAAGGGGGAGTCTATGGCTACACCTTC
CASSLEEGGVYGYTF
>TRBV27|TRBD1|-|TRBJ1-2
TGTGCCAGCAGTGGGGGACAGGGGGTAGGCTATGGCTACACCTTC
CASSGGQGVGYGYTF
>TRBV30|TRBD1|-|TRBJ1-5
TGTGCCTGGTCTACGACAGGGGTGGATCAGCCCCAGCATTTT
CAWSTTGVDQPQHF
>TRBV6-5|-|-|TRBJ2-7
TGTGCCAGCAGTTATGGTCAAGCCTCCTACGAGCAGTACTTT
CASSYGQASYEQYF
>TRBV7-9|-|-|TRBJ1-1
TGTGCCAGCAGCTTCTCTGGGAACACTGAAGCTTTCTTT
CASSFSGNTEAFF
>TRBV9|-|-|TRBJ1-5
TGTGCCAGCAGCGTAGAGGCAGGGAGGGATCAGCCCCAGCATTTT
CASSVEAGRDQPQHF
>TRBV9|-|-|TRBJ2-1
TGTGCCAGCAGCGTAGGAAGTGAGGCTGGTAGTGAGCAGTTCTTC
CASSVGSEAGSEQFF
>TRBV6-5|-|-|TRBJ2-7
TGTGCAGTCGAGCGACAGTACTACGAGCAGTACTTC
CAVERQYYEQYF
>TRBV7-9|-|-|TRBJ2-1
TGTGCCAGCAGCTTAGCTTTAATAGGGATCAATGAGCAGTTCTTC
CASSLALIGINEQFF
>TRBV4-2|TRBD2|once|TRBJ2-3
TGTGCCAGCAGCCTCCAGGTAGCGGGGGGCCCAGATACGCAGTATTTT
CASSLQVAGGPDTQYF
>TRBV20-1|-|-|TRBJ1-2
TGCAGTGCTAGACAGATTCATGGCTACACCTTC
CSARQIHGYTF
>TRBV7-2|TRBD2|-|TRBJ2-7
TGTGCCAGCAGCTTTTCAAGCGGGGGTAGTTTGGGCTCCTACGAGCAGTACTTC
CASSFSSGGSLGSYEQYF
>TRBV20-1|TRBD2|-|TRBJ2-3
TGCAGTGCTAGTTTGGTAGCGGGGGGTGCAGATACGCAGTATTTT
CSASLVAGGADTQYF
>TRBV2|-|-|TRBJ1-4
TGTGCCAGCAGCAAAGGGGCAGGGGTAGGGGAAAAACTGTTTTTT
CASSKGAGVGEKLFF
>TRBV14|TRBD1|-|TRBJ1-4
TGTGCCAGCAGCCAAGTTCATTTTAGGACAGGCGAAAAACTGTTTTTT
CASSQVHFRTGEKLFF
>TRBV9|-|-|TRBJ1-2
TGTGCCAGCAGCGTAGGTGGGGATGCGGGTGTTCTCAACTATGGCTACACCTTC
CASSVGGDAGVLNYGYTF
>TRBV10-3|-|-|TRBJ1-5
TGTGCCATCAGTGACGGGAACAATCAGCCCCAGCATTTT
CAISDGNNQPQHF
>TRBV5-1|-|-|TRBJ2-4
TGCGCCAGCAGACCCGAACTAGCCGCCAAAAACATTCAGTACTTC
CASRPELAAKNIQYF
>TRBV15|-|-|TRBJ1-5
TGTGCCACCAGCAGGGACAGTAATAGCAATCAGCCCCAGCATTTT
CATSRDSNSNQPQHF
>TRBV20-1|-|-|TRBJ2-5
TGCAGTGCTAGTCCGGGGGTTGTAGAGACCCAGTACTTC
CSASPGVVETQYF
>TRBV19|-|-|TRBJ1-2
TGTGCCAGTAGCCACCCCCCGGGGTCAGAGGGCTACACCTTC
CASSHPPGSEGYTF
>TRBV21-1|-|-|TRBJ2-7
TGTGCCAGCAGCAAAAGGAAACAGGGGGCTTTCGAGCAGTACTTC
CASSKRKQGAFEQYF
>TRBV19|TRBD2|-|TRBJ2-1
TGTGCCAGTAGTGTTGCGGGGGGGCCTAGTGAGCAGTTCTTC
CASSVAGGPSEQFF
>TRBV7-2|-|-|TRBJ2-5
TGTGCCAGCAGCTCCAGGCGGGTGGGGGAGACCCAGTACTTC
CASSSRRVGETQYF
>TRBV7-3|-|-|TRBJ2-2
TGTGCCAGCAGCTTAATTTTCGGGGGATTCGGCGGGGAGCTGTTTTTT
CASSLIFGGFGGELFF
>TRBV5-5|-|-|TRBJ2-7
TGTGCCAGCAGCTTGTCGACCCCCACCTACGAGCAGTACTTC
CASSLSTPTYEQYF
>TRBV5-4|TRBD2|-|TRBJ2-7
TGTGCCAGCAGCCCAGGGACTAGCGGGGGGCCGCTTACCTACGAGCAGTACTTC
CASSPGTSGGPLTYEQYF
>TRBV10-3|-|-|TRBJ1-3
TGTGCCATCAGTGAAGAGGAGGGAAACACCATATATTTT
CAISEEEGNTIYF
>TRBV6-5|-|-|TRBJ1-5
TGTGCCAGCAGGTTACGGGGGGGAGGGCCCCAGCATTTT
CASRLRGGGPQHF
>TRBV12-3/TRBV12-4|-|-|TRBJ2-7
TGTGCCAGCAGTCCTCTTCGAGGGGTCGAGCAGTACTTC
CASSPLRGVEQYF
>TRBV4-3|-|-|TRBJ1-2
TGCGCCAGCAGCCAAGAGGACAGAAGCTATGGCTACACCTTC
CASSQEDRSYGYTF